Following are 14 T cell receptor beta chains from one sample sequenced in a study of blood T cell repertoires in COVID-19. The assay was immunoSEQ multiplex PCR, and TCRdb's table has in-frame clones only and misses some. This repertoire shows about 47,000 clones, around 85% found once; its top ten account for more than 2.5%. The sequenced sample was peripheral blood. The receptors stem from a man over 45 with acute or convalescent COVID-19.

The chain has TRBV15 and TRBJ2-7; perhaps TRBD2 as D (7 bases). This CDR3 region has 15 residues. V shed 4 bases and J shed 1 base, with 14 bases lying between them. Germline values: CDR1 LNHNV, CDR2 YYDKDF (reference sequence). CDR3 protein: CATSKGGATSYEQYF. The CDR3 nucleotides are TGTGCCACCAGCAAGGGGGGGGCGACGTCCTACGAGCAGTACTTC.

This chain connects TRBV10-1 to TRBJ1-4, with D possibly matching TRBD1 (5 bases). Trimming cost V 0 bases and J 8 bases, with 16 bases left between them. Germline V lookup: CDR1 WNHNN, CDR2 SYGVQD (reference sequence). This CDR3 has 16 amino acids. The chain's CDR3 is CASSESSAGKEEKLFF. The CDR3 coding sequence is TGCGCCAGCAGTGAGTCCTCGGCAGGGAAAGAGGAAAAACTGTTTTTT.

The gene calls are TRBV19 and TRBJ2-3, with 9 nucleotides matching TRBD1. The CDR3 has 14 residues. Germline V gene sequence: CDR1 LNHDA, CDR2 SQIVND (reference sequence). J gave up 1 base and V 5 bases, and 1 base lay outside the gene matches. The CDR3 nucleotides are TGTGCCAGTAGTCGGACAGGGGGCACAGATACGCAGTATTTT. Residues: CASSRTGGTDTQYF.

This sequence joins TRBV9 and TRBJ1-3; TRBD1 matches at 8 bases. CDR3 length: 17 amino acids. CDR1 is SGDLS, CDR2 YYNGEE, per germline. J gave up 0 bases and V 0 bases, and 5 bases lay outside the gene matches. CDR3 bases: TGTGCCAGCAGCGTAGCCGGGACAGGTCGCTCTGGAAACACCATATATTTT. Its translation: CASSVAGTGRSGNTIYF.

The chain carries TRBV28 and TRBJ1-2; 7 bases fit TRBD1. This CDR3 has 14 amino acids. The V gene's germline CDR1 is MDHEN and CDR2 SYDVKM. Trimming removed 3 bases from V and 5 bases from J; junction bases left unmatched: 6. The CDR3 region has the DNA TGTGCCAGCAGTTTCGGGGACAGTAATTATGGCTACACCTTC. Protein: CASSFGDSNYGYTF.

The rearrangement links TRBV7-6 to TRBJ2-2; D might be TRBD1 (6 bases). V lost 5 bases and J 1 base, leaving 14 bases between the germline ends. The germline V gene encodes CDR1 SGHVS and CDR2 FNYEAQ. The CDR3 spans 16 residues. CDR3 DNA sequence: TGTGCCAGCAGCGCAAGAGGGACAAGGAACACCGGGGAGCTGTTTTTT. It encodes CASSARGTRNTGELFF.

The rearrangement joins TRBV29-1 to TRBJ2-1; TRBD1 matches at 7 bases. Germline V gives CDR1 SQVTM, CDR2 ANQGSEA. J gave up 5 bases and V 5 bases, and 6 bases lay outside the gene matches. This CDR3 is built from 13 residues. This CDR3 reads CSVTGTVHNEQFF. DNA of the CDR3: TGCAGCGTTACCGGGACAGTACACAATGAGCAGTTCTTC.

The chain links TRBV18 to TRBJ2-7; unclear D gene. This CDR3 has 14 residues. From germline, CDR1 is KGHSH and CDR2 LQKENI. V was trimmed by 4 bases and J by 6 bases, leaving 16 bases between them. CDR3 residues: CASSLPGLVFEQYF. The CDR3 bases are TGTGCCAGCTCACTTCCTGGTCTAGTTTTCGAGCAGTACTTC.

The chain couples TRBV6-1 to TRBJ1-2; D uncertain. The germline V gene encodes CDR1 MNHNS and CDR2 SASEGT. There are 14 residues in the CDR3. Trimming stripped 3 bases from V and 8 bases from J, with 16 bases between. The CDR3 nucleotides are TGTGCCAGCAGTGAGGGAGGATCAGTCTCGGGCTACACCTTC. This sequence encodes CASSEGGSVSGYTF.

The chain uses TRBV6-5 and TRBJ2-2; the match to TRBD1 covers 8 bases. The ends lost 7 bases at V and 10 bases at J; junction bases unmatched: 8. The germline gives CDR1 MNHEY, CDR2 SVGAGI. This CDR3 is built from 13 residues. CDR3 residues: CASNGAGGKELFF. The CDR3 DNA sequence: TGTGCCAGCAACGGGGCAGGGGGCAAGGAGCTGTTTTTT.

This sequence joins TRBV6-5 and TRBJ2-1; TRBD2 agrees at 14 bases. The CDR3 has 15 amino acids. Per the germline V gene, CDR1 is MNHEY and CDR2 is SVGAGI. V shed 5 bases, J shed 6 bases, and the junction held 3 bases outside the gene matches. DNA for the CDR3: TGTGCCAGCAGTAACGGACTAGCGGGAGGCAATGAGCAGTTCTTC. It yields the protein CASSNGLAGGNEQFF.

The genes are TRBV28 and TRBJ2-3; 10 bases are a match to TRBD2. The germline V gene encodes CDR1 MDHEN and CDR2 SYDVKM. The CDR3 has 15 residues. V shed 6 bases and J 1 base; nucleotides not matched to a gene: 4. The CDR3 region has the DNA TGTGCCAGCAGAGAAGCGGGAGGGCGCACAGATACGCAGTATTTT. It translates to CASREAGGRTDTQYF.

The chain joins TRBV29-1 to TRBJ2-5; the match to TRBD2 covers 9 bases. The CDR3 extends over 14 amino acids. V trimming: 4 bases; J trimming: 2 bases; junction bases outside the gene matches: 5. The V gene's germline CDR1 is SQVTM and CDR2 ANQGSEA. The CDR3 sequence is CSVGRGGVQETQYF. DNA for the CDR3: TGCAGCGTTGGGCGGGGGGGCGTACAAGAGACCCAGTACTTC.

The chain couples TRBV2 to TRBJ1-2; 8 bases are a match to TRBD1. The CDR3 sequence is 12 residues long. Germline values: CDR1 SNHLY, CDR2 FYNNEI. V shed 8 bases and J 4 bases; nucleotides not matched to a gene: 3. CDR3 in amino acids: CASRTGFYGYTF. CDR3 nucleotide sequence: TGTGCCAGCCGGACAGGGTTCTATGGCTACACCTTC.